The rows below give T cell receptor beta chains drawn from one sample of a study of CXCR3-negative and CXCR3-positive naive CD8 T cells. With the 5' RACE reads reprocessed, TCRdb shows one record per CDR3 protein and no DNA. The sample has more than 65,000 distinct CDR3 sequences, and its top ten clones hold approximately 1.5%. The sample taken for sequencing was naive CXCR3- CD8+ T cells from blood. Receptor source: a human donor in good health. Some clones in this sample may be carry-over from other donors' samples. The CDR3 runs from the conserved cysteine through the conserved F or W. Fields, in order: J gene, V gene, CDR3 protein.

>TRBJ1-1|TRBV2
CASRMTGGPNTEAFF
>TRBJ2-1|TRBV20-1
CSARDGPGGEQFF
>TRBJ1-1|TRBV27
CASSLSETLNTEAFF
>TRBJ2-2|TRBV29-1
CSVEFTEENTGELFF
>TRBJ1-1|TRBV25-1
CASSEFDEAAFF
>TRBJ1-5|TRBV7-3
CASSLWTPGVGNQPQHF
>TRBJ2-7|TRBV28
CASSPQHGGTSEQYF
>TRBJ2-7|TRBV9
CASSTQPGQGAVAEQYF
>TRBJ2-2|TRBV28
CASSFPTGELFF
>TRBJ1-1|TRBV5-4
CASSNWGNMNTEAFF
>TRBJ2-1|TRBV10-3
CAISASRVTSGANEQFF
>TRBJ1-1|TRBV29-1
CSVSEYGDTEAFF
>TRBJ1-5|TRBV19
CASSIVGGVGQPQHF
>TRBJ2-1|TRBV6-5
CASSYDRYNEQFF
>TRBJ1-6|TRBV7-9
CASSLGRGFGYNSPLHF
>TRBJ2-5|TRBV7-6
CASSPGRRGSWETQYF
>TRBJ2-5|TRBV28
CASSLAIAGGLLETQYF
>TRBJ1-1|TRBV7-9
CASSFGEDLAEAFF
>TRBJ2-5|TRBV28
CASSFPGLAGGRETQYF
>TRBJ2-7|TRBV29-1
CSVYGDGGPSSYEQYF
>TRBJ1-1|TRBV3-1
CASSQPGMGEAFF
>TRBJ2-7|TRBV7-8
CASSSSGKTYEQYF
>TRBJ2-4|TRBV11-3
CASSSRDGQNIQYF
>TRBJ2-7|TRBV28
CASSFVDRRYEQYF
>TRBJ2-3|TRBV7-3
CASSLTGSPEGDTQYF
>TRBJ2-2|TRBV12-3/TRBV12-4
CASSFRPGGYTGELFF
>TRBJ2-3|TRBV21-1
CASSPRRVSDTQYF
>TRBJ1-2|TRBV9
CASSPDGGGDYGYTF
>TRBJ2-5|TRBV20-1
CSAIRLGDGETQYF
>TRBJ2-7|TRBV15
CATSRDPTAYEQYF
>TRBJ1-3|TRBV4-3
CASGSATGNTIYF
>TRBJ1-1|TRBV5-1
CASSLVGQQGFTEAFF
>TRBJ2-7|TRBV7-2
CASSLDSGRANYEQYF
>TRBJ2-2|TRBV7-9
CASSFSGPNTGELFF
>TRBJ2-7|TRBV28
CASTEGSGTGVVDEQYF
>TRBJ2-7|TRBV12-3/TRBV12-4
CASRNGDSYPGEQYF
>TRBJ2-3|TRBV7-3
CASSLATSGSPQYF
>TRBJ2-7|TRBV20-1
CSARDLGTAISYEQYF
>TRBJ2-1|TRBV7-2
CASSLTRTGIGYNEQFF
>TRBJ2-2|TRBV29-1
CSVEQTNTGELFF
>TRBJ2-5|TRBV7-2
CASSPSWTSGETQYF
>TRBJ1-1|TRBV20-1
CSARDFRAVQGGTEAFF
>TRBJ1-1|TRBV29-1
CSVEGGKELSAEAFF
>TRBJ2-2|TRBV29-1
CSAGQGNTGELFF
>TRBJ2-6|TRBV7-9
CASRPTGEANVLTF
>TRBJ1-1|TRBV27
CASSLASNTEAFF
>TRBJ1-5|TRBV7-3
CASSLKAGVNQPQHF
>TRBJ2-1|TRBV5-1
CASSWTFQTSYNEQFF
>TRBJ1-5|TRBV28
CASSPETGSYLIGDHSNQPQHF